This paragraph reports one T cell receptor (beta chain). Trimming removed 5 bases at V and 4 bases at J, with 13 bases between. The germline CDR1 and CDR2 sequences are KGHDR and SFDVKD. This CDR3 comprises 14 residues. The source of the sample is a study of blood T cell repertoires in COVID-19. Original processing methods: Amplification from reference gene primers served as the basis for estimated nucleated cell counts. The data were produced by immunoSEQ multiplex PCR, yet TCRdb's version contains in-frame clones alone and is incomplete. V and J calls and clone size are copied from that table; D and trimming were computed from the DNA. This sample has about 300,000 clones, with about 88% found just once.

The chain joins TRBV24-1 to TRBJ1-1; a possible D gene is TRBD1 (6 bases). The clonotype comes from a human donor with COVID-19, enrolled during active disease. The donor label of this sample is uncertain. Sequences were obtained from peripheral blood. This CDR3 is CATSAVRGATEAFF. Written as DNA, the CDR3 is TGTGCCACCAGTGCCGTTCGGGGGGCCACTGAAGCTTTCTTT.